One and the same sample provided the 21 T cell receptor beta chains below, sequenced in a study of CD8+CD57+ T cells in acquired aplastic anemia. CDR3 and TCR beta VDJ profiling relied on a genomic DNA template. TCRdb redid the calling of the reads with MiXCR, one entry per CDR3 protein. The data hold about 200,000 distinct CDR3 sequences, with 60% to 80% observed a single time. It was patients with CD8+CD57+ cell expansion by flow cytometry who were chosen for sequencing. The sample comprised sorted CD4+, CD8+, or CD8+CD57+ T cells (not recorded which) from PBMCs. These receptors were obtained from a human donor with aplastic anemia.

This chain joins TRBV24-1 and TRBJ2-5; weak D call: TRBD1 (5 bases). Germline loops: CDR1 KGHDR, CDR2 SFDVKD. V lost 10 bases and J lost 4, with 15 bases in between. The CDR3 is 13 amino acids. The CDR3 coding sequence is TGTGCCACGCAAGGGGTAGGTGTAGAGACCCAGTACTTC. Translation: CATQGVGVETQYF.

The chain links TRBV20-1 to TRBJ1-6, with unresolved D. Germline assignment: CDR1 DFQATT and CDR2 SNEGSKA (reference sequence). The length of the CDR3 is 13 residues. Trimming took 1 base from V and 10 from J, leaving 11 bases between them. CDR3: CSARGLRDSPLHF. Here the CDR3 DNA reads TGCAGTGCTAGAGGACTTCGTGACTCACCCCTCCACTTT.

The chain carries TRBV10-3 and TRBJ2-1; D is perhaps TRBD2 (5 bases). With 6 bases removed from V and 5 bases from J, the gap between germline ends came to 11 bases. The CDR3 has 13 residues. CDR1 and CDR2 (germline): ENHRY, SYGVKD. CDR3 DNA: TGTGCCATCAGAACGGACTCTAACAATGAGCAGTTCTTC. Protein product: CAIRTDSNNEQFF.

This clonotype was observed many times. V gene TRBV4-1 combines with J gene TRBJ1-6, with D perhaps matching TRBD1 (5 bases). The CDR3 is 15 residues long. V lost 5 bases and J lost 5, with 13 bases in between. Germline CDR1 MGHRA, CDR2 YSYEKL. The CDR3 DNA is TGCGCCAGCAGCTATCCCAGGACAAATAATTCACCCCTCCACTTT. Protein: CASSYPRTNNSPLHF.

The chain combines TRBV20-1 with TRBJ1-1; D may be TRBD1 (6 bases). Between the trimmed V and J ends, which lost 1 base and 3 bases, there was a span of 9 bases. The CDR3 loop spans 13 amino acids. Germline CDR1 and CDR2: DFQATT and SNEGSKA (reference sequence). For the CDR3, the DNA is TGCAGTGCTAGAGGGGGGCGAGACACTGAAGCTTTCTTT. Its protein product is CSARGGRDTEAFF.

The chain carries TRBV5-6 and TRBJ1-2, with D maybe TRBD1 (5 bases). With 0 bases removed from V and 4 bases from J, the gap between germline ends came to 13 bases. The CDR3 runs 15 residues. Germline CDR1 SGHDT, CDR2 YYEEEE. Here the CDR3 reads CASSLDRSLTYGYTF. In DNA, the CDR3 is TGTGCCAGCAGCTTGGACAGGTCTCTGACCTATGGCTACACCTTC.

The V call is TRBV6-6, the J call TRBJ2-7, with 9 positions matching TRBD1. Germline V lookup: CDR1 MNHNY, CDR2 SVGAGI (reference sequence). CDR3 size: 18 residues. J lost 0 bases, V lost 6 bases, and 15 bases had no gene match. As DNA, the CDR3 is TGTGCCAGCAGAACCAGAATACGTCCGGGACAGGGCTCCTACGAGCAGTACTTC. This gives the protein CASRTRIRPGQGSYEQYF.

The chain employs TRBV9 and TRBJ2-5; 10 nucleotides align to TRBD1. The CDR3 is made up of 14 amino acids. Germline V gene data show CDR1 as SGDLS and CDR2 as YYNGEE. The CDR3 here is CASCPGTGAETQYF. The CDR3 DNA reads as TGTGCTAGCTGTCCCGGGACAGGGGCAGAGACCCAGTACTTC. Full variable domain (outside the CDR3, taken from reference TRBV9 and TRBJ2-5): DSGVTQTPKHLITATGQRVTLRCSPRSGDLSVYWYQQSLDQGLQFLIQYYNGEERAKGNILERFSAQQFPDLHSELNLSSLELGDSALYFCASCPGTGAETQYFGPGTRLLVL.

This clonotype was found many times. This chain uses TRBV30 with TRBJ2-7; D remains unclear. Germline lookup yields CDR1 GTSNPN and CDR2 SVGIG (reference sequence). The CDR3 loop spans 12 amino acids. Deletions cut 2 bases from V and 4 bases from J, with 9 bases between. The CDR3 loop reads CAWSSPKYEQYF. The CDR3 nucleotides read TGTGCCTGGAGTTCCCCCAAATACGAGCAGTACTTC.

This clonotype was seen more than once but under ten times. The germline gene is not matched at one end of the junction; a read error may be the cause. The J gene is TRBJ1-6, the V gene TRBV10-3; D is undetermined. This CDR3 comprises 14 residues. Germline V gene sequence: CDR1 ENHRY, CDR2 SYGVKD. CDR3 DNA sequence: TGTGCCATCAGTGAGGGCGGTTATAGTTCACCCCTCCACTTT. Amino acid sequence: CAISEGGYSSPLHF.

This clonotype has more than one count but fewer than ten. The chain carries TRBV10-1 and TRBJ1-1, with D possibly being TRBD1 (6 bases). Trimming left V 2 bases short and J 1 base short, with 8 bases between. Germline V gene sequence: CDR1 WNHNN, CDR2 SYGVQD (reference sequence). This CDR3 is 14 amino acids long. CDR3 residues: CASSEGQTNTEAFF. CDR3 bases: TGCGCCAGCAGTGAGGGACAGACGAACACTGAAGCTTTCTTT.

The chain carries TRBV5-1 and TRBJ2-3, with 9 bases lining up with TRBD2. Germline V CDR1 and CDR2: SGHRS, YFSETQ. Trimming removed 3 bases from V and 0 bases from J; junction bases left unmatched: 5. There are 16 residues in the CDR3. CDR3 DNA: TGCGCCAGCAGCTCTAGAGGACTAGCGAGCACAGATACGCAGTATTTT. Translating gives CASSSRGLASTDTQYF.

V is TRBV7-8 and J is TRBJ2-1; maybe TRBD1 (6 bases). V was trimmed by 8 bases and J by 9 bases, leaving 17 bases between them. Germline lookup yields CDR1 SGHVS and CDR2 FQNEAQ. The CDR3 length is 13 residues. The CDR3 region is CASDGQGFGEQFF. CDR3 in DNA: TGTGCCAGCGACGGGCAGGGGTTTGGTGAGCAGTTCTTC.

The CDR3 DNA sequence: TGTGCCATCAGTGAATCAAGACAGGGCAAGGAAAAACTGTTTTTT. Translating gives CAISESRQGKEKLFF. This chain links TRBV10-3 with TRBJ1-4; the match to TRBD1 covers 7 bases. Germline V CDR1 and CDR2: ENHRY, SYGVKD. Trimming took 3 bases from V and 8 from J; bases not matched to a gene: 9. The CDR3 is 15 amino acids.

The J gene is TRBJ2-5, the V gene TRBV20-1; a weak D match, TRBD1 (6 bases). The germline CDR1 and CDR2 sequences are DFQATT and SNEGSKA (reference sequence). Trimming took off 4 bases at V and 5 bases at J, with 17 bases between the two ends. The CDR3 consists of 14 residues. The CDR3 DNA reads TGCAGTGCTACTGGTTGGGACAAGGCCGAGACCCAGTACTTC. Its translation: CSATGWDKAETQYF.

The chain uses TRBV19 and TRBJ1-6; D unclear. The CDR3 loop spans 16 amino acids. V was clipped by 0 bases and J by 9 bases, with 15 bases between them. Germline V gives CDR1 LNHDA, CDR2 SQIVND (reference sequence). CDR3 bases: TGTGCCAGTAGTATAGACCCTGATGTCTTGGGTTCACCCCTCCACTTT. Amino acid sequence: CASSIDPDVLGSPLHF.

The CDR3 DNA follows: TGTGCCAGCAGTGCCACGGGCAGGGGCTACACTGAAGCTTTCTTT. Protein sequence: CASSATGRGYTEAFF. The chain couples TRBV25-1 to TRBJ1-1; tentative D call: TRBD1 (6 bases). Trimming pared 4 bases from V and 3 bases from J, leaving 15 bases between. CDR1 is MGHDK, CDR2 SYGVNS, per germline. The CDR3 runs 15 residues.

V usage is TRBV20-1 and J usage is TRBJ2-7, with 9 positions matching TRBD2. V dropped 4 bases and J dropped 4; count of bases not matched to a gene: 8. The CDR3 totals 14 residues. The germline V gene encodes CDR1 DFQATT and CDR2 SNEGSKA (reference sequence). The CDR3: CSAIWASGEYEQYF. CDR3 bases: TGCAGTGCTATTTGGGCTAGCGGGGAGTACGAGCAGTACTTC.

This clonotype was detected many times. The chain uses TRBV9 and TRBJ2-2; TRBD2 aligns across 12 bases. V lost 5 bases and J lost 5; bases outside the gene matches: 4. The CDR3 runs 15 residues. CDR1 is SGDLS, CDR2 YYNGEE, per germline. In DNA, the CDR3 is TGTGCCAGCAGGGAGACTAGCGGGGGAACCGGGGAGCTGTTTTTT. Translating gives CASRETSGGTGELFF. The whole variable domain, remainder taken from reference TRBV9 and TRBJ2-2, is DSGVTQTPKHLITATGQRVTLRCSPRSGDLSVYWYQQSLDQGLQFLIQYYNGEERAKGNILERFSAQQFPDLHSELNLSSLELGDSALYFCASRETSGGTGELFFGEGSRLTVL.

The CDR3 spells CASSLDREVGETQYF. The CDR3 DNA follows: TGTGCCAGCAGCTTAGACAGGGAGGTCGGAGAGACCCAGTACTTC. This chain connects TRBV7-9 to TRBJ2-5; perhaps D is TRBD1 or TRBD2 (6 bases each). Germline CDR1 SEHNR, CDR2 FQNEAQ (reference sequence). This CDR3 region has 15 residues. With 1 base removed from V and 4 bases from J, the gap between germline ends came to 13 bases.

V gene TRBV10-3 combines with J gene TRBJ2-2; 10 bases match TRBD2. The trim removed 6 bases at V and 6 bases at J, leaving 1 base unmatched. Germline V lookup: CDR1 ENHRY, CDR2 SYGVKD. There are 13 residues in the CDR3. CDR3 loop: CAISGTSAGELFF. DNA of the CDR3: TGTGCCATCAGCGGGACTAGCGCCGGGGAGCTGTTTTTT.